One and the same sample provided the 21 T cell receptor beta chains below, sequenced in a study of CD8 T cells in Susac syndrome. Reverse transcription used about 0.45 to 1 ug RNA and random hexamers. TCRdb passed the immunoSEQ multiplex PCR reads through MiXCR, listing each CDR3 protein once. The data contain 250,000 or so distinct CDR3 sequences, roughly 93% of them seen just once; the ten biggest clones take up 0.065% to 0.08%. Material for sequencing was CD4+ T cells from PBMCs. These receptors originate from a human donor with multiple sclerosis.

The chain employs TRBV3-1 and TRBJ2-3, with D maybe TRBD2 (7 bases). The CDR3 has 17 residues. The V and J ends lost 0 bases and 5 bases respectively, with 18 bases between them. Germline CDR1 is LGHDT and CDR2 is YNNKEL (reference sequence). In DNA, the CDR3 is TGTGCCAGCAGCCAAGATGGCTTAGGGGGGGCCGGAGATACGCAGTATTTT. Translated: CASSQDGLGGAGDTQYF.

Worth noting for this clonotype: The junction and the germline gene differ at one end; a read error may be behind it. This chain joins TRBV4-1 and TRBJ2-1; D may correspond to TRBD1 or TRBD2 (5 bases each). The CDR3 spans 16 residues. The germline V gene encodes CDR1 MGHRA and CDR2 YSYEKL. This CDR3 is CASNQGDGFPPNEQFF. The CDR3 DNA reads as TGCGCCAGCAACCAAGGGGACGGCTTTCCCCCCAATGAGCAGTTCTTC.

The chain joins TRBV3-1 to TRBJ1-2; weak D call: TRBD1 (5 bases). Trimming left V 4 bases short and J 10 bases short, with 16 bases between. This CDR3 spans 13 amino acids. The germline V gene has CDR1 LGHDT and CDR2 YNNKEL (reference sequence). CDR3 sequence (DNA): TGTGCCAGCAGCCGGGGGTCTAGTTGGGTCTACACCTTC. Translated, it gives CASSRGSSWVYTF.

V is TRBV19 and J is TRBJ1-1; the D gene is possibly TRBD1 (5 bases). The CDR3 sequence is 14 residues long. CDR1 and CDR2 (germline): LNHDA, SQIVND (reference sequence). Trimming stripped 4 bases from V and 1 base from J, with 10 bases between. The CDR3 nucleotides are TGTGCCAGTAGTACTAGGGACCCGAACACTGAAGCTTTCTTT. Protein: CASSTRDPNTEAFF.

The gene calls are TRBV9 and TRBJ2-3, with 8 bases that match TRBD1. CDR3 length: 14 residues. Germline CDR1 reads SGDLS; CDR2 reads YYNGEE. V was clipped by 2 bases and J by 8 bases; unmatched bases: 7. The CDR3 loop is CASSVRDRPGTQYF. The DNA for the CDR3 is TGTGCCAGCAGCGTCCGGGACAGGCCCGGTACGCAGTATTTT.

A remark on this clonotype: The junction shows a germline mismatch at one end, possibly a read error. The CDR3: CVWSAGQQETQYF. Here the CDR3 DNA reads TGTGTCTGGAGTGCCGGACAGCAAGAGACCCAGTACTTC. This chain connects TRBV30 to TRBJ2-5; D might be TRBD1 (6 bases). The CDR3 runs 13 residues. The germline gives CDR1 GTSNPN, CDR2 SVGIG (reference sequence).

J is TRBJ2-2 and V is TRBV25-1; 8 nucleotides agree with TRBD1. V lost 5 bases to trimming and J lost 6 bases; unmatched junction nucleotides: 11. The germline gives CDR1 MGHDK, CDR2 SYGVNS. The length of the CDR3 is 16 residues. The CDR3 here is CASSKPVGQGAGELFF. The CDR3 nucleotides are TGTGCCAGCAGTAAACCTGTCGGACAGGGTGCCGGGGAGCTGTTTTTT.

The chain combines TRBV27 with TRBJ2-7; TRBD1 agrees at 7 bases. The V segment lost 3 bases and the J segment 1 base; nucleotides outside the gene matches: 12. Germline values: CDR1 MNHEY, CDR2 SMNVEV (reference sequence). The length of the CDR3 is 17 residues. The CDR3 is CASSLIGQGVGSYEQYF. The DNA for the CDR3 is TGTGCCAGCAGTTTGATTGGCCAGGGGGTTGGGTCCTACGAGCAGTACTTC.

The chain combines TRBV19 with TRBJ2-3, with a tentative D call TRBD1 (6 bases). Germline CDR1 is LNHDA and CDR2 is SQIVND (reference sequence). V dropped 7 bases and J dropped 1 base, with 15 bases sitting between them. CDR3 length: 15 amino acids. DNA for the CDR3: TGTGCCAGTAACAAACAGGGCTTCGGCACAGATACGCAGTATTTT. Encoded protein: CASNKQGFGTDTQYF.

This clonotype was picked up one time. The chain recombines TRBV30 with TRBJ1-1, with D perhaps matching TRBD1 (6 bases). V was clipped by 0 bases and J by 7 bases, with 21 bases between them. The CDR3 is made up of 16 amino acids. Germline CDR1 and CDR2: GTSNPN and SVGIG (reference sequence). In DNA, the CDR3 is TGTGCCTGGAGTGTCTCTACAGGGATTCGGCTTCTTGAAGCTTTCTTT. This translates into CAWSVSTGIRLLEAFF.

V usage is TRBV24-1 and J usage is TRBJ2-1, with D possibly matching TRBD1 (5 bases). Between the trimmed V and J ends, which lost 3 bases and 8 bases, there was a span of 16 bases. The CDR3 covers 15 residues. The germline V gene encodes CDR1 KGHDR and CDR2 SFDVKD. CDR3 nucleotide sequence: TGTGCCACCAGTGATCCCTCTGGGGCTCTCGATGAGCAGTTCTTC. As protein: CATSDPSGALDEQFF.

In this sample, this clonotype turned up once. V usage is TRBV5-1 and J usage is TRBJ1-5; D call uncertain. The V end was cut by 1 base, the J end by 7 bases, with 9 bases between. The CDR3 has 13 amino acids. Germline-derived CDR1 and CDR2 are SGHRS and YFSETQ. This CDR3 is CASSLFADQPQHF. The CDR3 DNA sequence: TGCGCCAGCAGCTTGTTTGCAGACCAGCCCCAGCATTTT.

The chain recombines TRBV7-9 with TRBJ1-6, with TRBD1 as a possible D gene (5 bases). V gave up 5 bases and J gave up 7 bases, with 21 bases separating them. Germline values: CDR1 SEHNR, CDR2 FQNEAQ (reference sequence). The CDR3 covers 17 residues. The CDR3 DNA reads TGTGCCAGCAGCAGACGACAGCCAACCTTCCTAAATTCACCCCTCCACTTT. It specifies CASSRRQPTFLNSPLHF. The whole variable domain, filled in from reference TRBV7-9 and TRBJ1-6, reads DTGVSQNPRHKITKRGQNVTFRCDPISEHNRLYWYRQTLGQGPEFLTYFQNEAQLEKSRLLSDRFSAERPKGSFSTLEIQRTEQGDSAMYLCASSRRQPTFLNSPLHFGNGTRLTVT.

The rearrangement uses TRBV12-3 or TRBV12-4 and TRBJ2-5, with D perhaps matching TRBD1 (5 bases). Between the trimmed V and J ends, which lost 5 bases and 5 bases, there was a span of 15 bases. The CDR3 covers 14 residues. Here the CDR3 DNA reads TGTGCCAGCAGTCCCCCAGGGATTGGGGAGACCCAGTACTTC. This sequence encodes CASSPPGIGETQYF.

This chain uses TRBV28 with TRBJ1-1; tentatively, D is TRBD1 (5 bases). Germline V gene data show CDR1 as MDHEN and CDR2 as SYDVKM. The CDR3 spans 14 residues. V was trimmed by 5 bases and J by 2 bases, leaving 12 bases between them. The DNA for the CDR3 is TGTGCCAGCAGTCTGCCGGGACCAAACACTGAAGCTTTCTTT. Its protein product is CASSLPGPNTEAFF.

The chain links TRBV4-1 to TRBJ2-5; D may match TRBD1 or TRBD2 (5 bases each). Trimming pared 1 base from V and 5 bases from J, leaving 17 bases between. The CDR3 extends over 16 amino acids. Germline V CDR1 and CDR2: MGHRA, YSYEKL. CDR3 coding DNA: TGCGCCAGCAGCCAAGGAACGGGACGAACGGGGGAGACCCAGTACTTC. Protein sequence: CASSQGTGRTGETQYF.

This chain joins TRBV19 and TRBJ2-3; maybe TRBD2 (5 bases). The V gene lost 5 bases and the J gene lost 5 bases, with 11 bases spanning the gap. The CDR3 is 13 residues long. Germline CDR1 is LNHDA and CDR2 is SQIVND (reference sequence). The CDR3 region has the DNA TGTGCCAGTAGTGGCGGACTGGGAGATACGCAGTATTTT. Translating gives CASSGGLGDTQYF.

The chain is built from TRBV3-1 and TRBJ1-3, with 8 nucleotides matching TRBD1. The trim removed 3 bases at V and 1 base at J, leaving 5 bases unmatched. CDR3 length: 16 residues. Germline V gene lookup returns CDR1 LGHDT and CDR2 YNNKEL (reference sequence). Here the CDR3 reads CASSQTGEGSGNTIYF. DNA for the CDR3: TGTGCCAGCAGCCAGACAGGGGAAGGGTCTGGAAACACCATATATTTT. Complete variable domain (other parts from reference TRBV3-1 and TRBJ1-3): DTAVSQTPKYLVTQMGNDKSIKCEQNLGHDTMYWYKQDSKKFLKIMFSYNNKELIINETVPNRFSPKSPDKAHLNLHINSLELGDSAVYFCASSQTGEGSGNTIYFGEGSWLTVV.

The chain combines TRBV7-3 with TRBJ2-1; D is uncertain. Deletions cut 1 base from V and 2 bases from J, with 6 bases between. CDR1 SGHTA and CDR2 FQGTGA come from the germline V gene. The CDR3 is 14 amino acids. CDR3 nucleotides: TGTGCCAGCAGCTTAATGGGGACCTACAATGAGCAGTTCTTC. Translating it yields CASSLMGTYNEQFF.

V gene TRBV12-5 combines with J gene TRBJ2-3; the D is unclear. Germline lookup yields CDR1 LGHNT and CDR2 FRNRAP. The CDR3 is 17 amino acids. V lost 0 bases and J lost 0, with 13 bases in between. In DNA form, the CDR3 reads TGTGCTAGTGGTTTGGTACTCCGCAACCCTAGCACAGATACGCAGTATTTT. Translated, it gives CASGLVLRNPSTDTQYF.

The genes are TRBV29-1 and TRBJ1-3; D not resolved. Trimming took 5 bases from V and 0 from J, leaving 5 bases between them. The germline gives CDR1 SQVTM, CDR2 ANQGSEA. The CDR3 is made up of 12 amino acids. The CDR3, as DNA: TGCAGCGTTCTCTCCTCTGGAAACACCATATATTTT. Translating it yields CSVLSSGNTIYF.